This T cell receptor (beta chain) was retrieved from a study of blood T cell repertoires in COVID-19. This CDR3 is built from 15 residues. The V and J ends lost 4 bases and 8 bases, in that order; junction bases with no gene match: 9. CDR1 SGDLS and CDR2 YYNGEE come from the germline V gene. In the original processing: Counts of nucleated cells, estimated from reference gene primer amplification, were obtained. The table came from immunoSEQ multiplex PCR; TCRdb's copy has only in-frame clones and leaves some out. That table supplies the V and J calls and clone size; D and trimming were determined from the DNA. The data contain about 250,000 clones, under 90% of them singletons.

Sequenced: PBMCs or T cells enriched from blood (not recorded which). The TCR was taken from a woman aged 25 to 39 with acute COVID-19. The chain has TRBV9 and TRBJ1-4, with 9 bases identical to TRBD1. CDR3 nucleotide sequence: TGTGCCAGCAGCCCCCTGGGGGACAGGGAAGAAAAACTGTTTTTT. Amino acid sequence: CASSPLGDREEKLFF.